What follows is one T cell receptor (beta chain) and its context. This record belongs to a study of blood T cell repertoires in COVID-19. About the study: The origin of the acute and convalescent COVID-19 samples was the United States, Italy and Spain. PBMCs, B-cell-depleted T cells, or T cells were the source of the cDNA or gDNA that made up the material.

The authors' processing: Estimated nucleated cell counts came from reference gene primer amplification. Data came from immunoSEQ multiplex PCR; TCRdb stores just in-frame clones and leaves some out. The D gene and trimming were derived from the DNA, and the V and J assignments and clone size from that table. The data show roughly 120,000 clones, with about 85% seen just once and less than 3.5% held by the top ten. Sequencing used peripheral blood. The receptor's source is a man aged 35 to 55 with acute or convalescent COVID-19.

The CDR3 DNA reads as TGTGCCAGCAGTACCCGGGACAATGAGCAGTTCTTC. This codes for CASSTRDNEQFF. V is TRBV6-5 and J is TRBJ2-1; unclear D gene. Germline V gives CDR1 MNHEY, CDR2 SVGAGI. V lost 5 bases, J lost 5 bases, and 7 bases lay in between. The CDR3 totals 12 residues.